This is a list of T cell receptor beta chains from one sample in a study of blood T cell repertoires in COVID-19. The assay was immunoSEQ multiplex PCR, and TCRdb's table has in-frame clones only and misses some. Here the sample spans around 270,000 clones, around 82% being singletons. The sequenced sample was peripheral blood. These receptors were obtained from a person between 70 and 80 years old with COVID-19, enrolled during active disease. The CDR3 runs from the conserved cysteine through the conserved F or W. A D gene is named only where the DNA matches it firmly. Expanded clones get a size class; other rows say once, few or many, or leave the size out.

V,J,size,D,CDR3,DNA
TRBV6-6,TRBJ1-1,NA,TRBD1,CASSRQGITEAFF,TGTGCCAGCAGTAGACAGGGTATAACTGAAGCTTTCTTT
TRBV27,TRBJ2-3,NA,NA,CASSSRAFSTDTQYF,TGTGCCAGCAGTTCTAGAGCGTTTAGCACAGATACGCAGTATTTT
TRBV5-5,TRBJ1-6,NA,NA,CASSPGRQENSPLHF,TGTGCCAGCAGCCCAGGTAGACAGGAGAATTCACCCCTCCACTTT
TRBV10-3,TRBJ2-7,NA,TRBD2,CAIGVSGGSYEQYF,TGTGCCATCGGAGTCTCGGGGGGCTCCTACGAGCAGTACTTC
TRBV6-9,TRBJ1-6,NA,NA,CATTPAAGAGSPLHF,TGTGCCACCACACCGGCGGCAGGGGCCGGTTCACCCCTCCACTTT
TRBV3-1/TRBV3-2,TRBJ2-1,NA,NA,CASSPSQGLQFF,TGTGCCAGCAGCCCCTCCCAGGGACTGCAGTTCTTC
TRBV11-2,TRBJ1-6,NA,TRBD1,CASSFAGGNSPLHF,TGTGCCAGCAGCTTCGCAGGGGGTAATTCACCCCTCCACTTT
TRBV14,TRBJ1-6,NA,NA,CASSQAYSPLHF,TGTGCCAGCAGCCAAGCCTATTCACCCCTCCACTTT
TRBV28,TRBJ2-7,NA,NA,CASSLSGRAYEQYF,TGTGCCAGCAGCCTCTCCGGGCGGGCCTACGAGCAGTACTTC
TRBV30,TRBJ1-2,few,NA,CAWSSSRGSGHTF,TGTGCCTGGAGTTCAAGTCGGGGTTCTGGCCACACCTTC
TRBV7-2,TRBJ1-2,NA,NA,CASSLDAGMGFINYGYTF,TGTGCCAGCAGCTTAGATGCAGGGATGGGGTTTATTAACTATGGCTACACCTTC
TRBV7-9,TRBJ1-1,NA,TRBD1,CASSRSRQGLDPDTEAFF,TGTGCCAGCAGCCGCTCCCGACAGGGTTTGGATCCAGACACTGAAGCTTTCTTT
TRBV7-2,TRBJ2-1,NA,TRBD1,CASRTGGYYNEQFF,TGTGCCAGCAGAACAGGGGGCTATTACAATGAGCAGTTCTTC
TRBV7-3,TRBJ1-2,NA,TRBD1,CASSPFGTGVGYTF,TGTGCCAGCAGCCCCTTTGGGACAGGGGTCGGCTACACCTTC
TRBV14,TRBJ2-7,NA,TRBD2,CASSQDPSEREPYEQYF,TGTGCCAGCAGCCAAGACCCTAGCGAGCGGGAACCCTACGAGCAGTACTTC
TRBV28,TRBJ1-1,NA,NA,CASSSLGGRTEAFF,TGTGCCAGCAGTTCCCTTGGAGGGCGCACTGAAGCTTTCTTT
TRBV3-1/TRBV3-2,TRBJ2-7,NA,TRBD1,CASSQVGTGWNEQYF,TGTGCCAGCAGCCAAGTGGGGACAGGGTGGAACGAGCAGTACTTC
TRBV6-5,TRBJ1-3,once,NA,CASSRQTDSGNTIYF,TGTGCCAGCAGCAGACAGACAGACTCTGGAAACACCATATATTTT
TRBV6-6,TRBJ1-1,once,TRBD1,CASRPGTGNTEAFF,TGTGCCAGCAGGCCCGGGACAGGGAACACTGAAGCTTTCTTT
TRBV13,TRBJ1-1,NA,TRBD1,CASSFGQAPNTEAFF,TGTGCCAGCAGCTTCGGACAGGCCCCGAACACTGAAGCTTTCTTT
TRBV11-3,TRBJ2-7,NA,TRBD2,CASSKSSGAYEQYF,TGTGCCAGCAGCAAATCTAGCGGCGCCTACGAGCAGTACTTC
TRBV19,TRBJ2-2,few,NA,CASLGQRNTGELFF,TGTGCCAGCCTGGGGCAGCGAAACACCGGGGAGCTGTTTTTT
TRBV28,TRBJ1-2,NA,NA,CASSSDYGYTF,TGTGCCAGCAGTTCCGACTATGGCTACACCTTC
TRBV2,TRBJ2-7,NA,NA,CASASGPPSYEQYF,TGTGCCAGTGCCAGCGGGCCACCCTCCTACGAGCAGTACTTC
TRBV7-2,TRBJ1-2,NA,TRBD1,CASSLVGGAALSGYTF,TGTGCCAGCAGCTTAGTAGGGGGCGCCGCTCTCTCTGGCTACACCTTC
TRBV14,TRBJ2-7,once,NA,CASSQTRGLVEQYF,TGTGCCAGCAGCCAGACGCGCGGTCTGGTCGAGCAGTACTTC
TRBV2,TRBJ1-3,NA,NA,CASSVLRGAGGGNTIYF,TGTGCCAGCAGTGTCCTTCGGGGGGCCGGGGGAGGAAACACCATATATTTT
TRBV7-2,TRBJ1-1,NA,NA,CASSLIAGGIGNTEVFF,TGTGCCAGCAGCTTAATTGCAGGAGGTATTGGTAACACTGAAGTTTTCTTT
TRBV6-2/TRBV6-3,TRBJ2-1,NA,NA,CASSYSRVRGYEQFF,TGTGCCAGCAGTTACTCGAGGGTGCGGGGTTATGAGCAGTTCTTC
TRBV12-3/TRBV12-4,TRBJ1-1,NA,NA,CASSLARGTEAFF,TGTGCCAGCAGTTTAGCGCGGGGCACTGAAGCTTTCTTT
TRBV28,TRBJ1-3,NA,NA,CASIQRNTIYF,TGTGCCAGCATACAGCGGAACACCATATATTTT
TRBV5-4,TRBJ2-3,NA,TRBD2,CASSGSGGSTDTQYF,TGTGCCAGCAGCGGTAGCGGGGGGTCCACAGATACGCAGTATTTT
TRBV27,TRBJ2-1,NA,TRBD2,CASSPRGGGTYNEQFF,TGTGCCAGCAGTCCCCGCGGGGGTGGCACCTACAATGAGCAGTTCTTC
TRBV2,TRBJ1-2,NA,NA,CASSVGGLGYTF,TGTGCCAGCAGTGTTGGGGGCCTTGGCTACACCTTC
TRBV29-1,TRBJ2-7,NA,TRBD2,CSVAGTSGRYEQYF,TGCAGCGTTGCCGGGACTAGCGGGAGGTACGAGCAGTACTTC
TRBV6-6,TRBJ2-5,NA,NA,CASSGLGRGQETQYF,TGTGCCAGCAGTGGTTTGGGGCGAGGCCAAGAGACCCAGTACTTC
TRBV6-4,TRBJ2-1,NA,TRBD2,CASSRELAGHNEQFF,TGTGCCAGCAGCCGGGAGCTAGCGGGGCACAATGAGCAGTTCTTC
TRBV18,TRBJ1-4,NA,TRBD1,CASSPGQGYEKLFF,TGTGCCAGCTCACCGGGACAGGGTTATGAAAAACTGTTTTTT
TRBV10-2,TRBJ2-2,NA,TRBD1,CASSGTGLRTLFF,TGCGCCAGCAGTGGGACAGGGTTAAGAACCTTGTTTTTT
TRBV5-4,TRBJ1-6,NA,NA,CASSSSAGTENSPLHF,TGTGCCAGCAGCTCGTCCGCCGGGACTGAGAATTCACCCCTCCACTTT
TRBV3-1/TRBV3-2,TRBJ2-7,NA,TRBD1,CASSHTIRDRGLEQYF,TGTGCCAGCAGCCACACAATCCGGGACAGGGGGCTCGAGCAGTACTTC
TRBV27,TRBJ2-3,NA,NA,CASSLRSVAGTDTQYF,TGTGCCAGCAGTTTGAGGTCCGTGGCTGGCACAGATACGCAGTATTTT
TRBV19,TRBJ2-6,NA,NA,CASKGRGSSGANVLTF,TGTGCCAGTAAAGGCAGGGGTTCCTCTGGGGCCAACGTCCTGACTTTC
TRBV6-5,TRBJ2-7,NA,TRBD2,CASGTSGSYEQYF,TGTGCCTCCGGGACTAGCGGGAGCTACGAGCAGTACTTC
TRBV25-1,TRBJ1-5,NA,NA,CASSEWGGDGNQPQHF,TGTGCCAGCAGTGAATGGGGAGGGGACGGCAATCAGCCCCAGCATTTT
TRBV12-3/TRBV12-4,TRBJ1-5,NA,NA,CASSGWVDQPQHF,TGTGCCAGCAGCGGGTGGGTCGATCAGCCCCAGCATTTT
TRBV11-3,TRBJ2-3,NA,TRBD1,CASSLGLTGGTDTQYF,TGTGCCAGCAGCTTAGGGTTGACAGGGGGCACAGATACGCAGTATTTT
TRBV27,TRBJ1-1,NA,NA,CASSLGPDTEAFF,TGTGCCAGCAGTTTAGGTCCGGACACTGAAGCTTTCTTT
TRBV19,TRBJ2-5,NA,NA,CASSIAGAETQYF,TGTGCCAGTAGTATAGCGGGAGCTGAGACCCAGTACTTC
TRBV6-2/TRBV6-3,TRBJ2-7,NA,TRBD1,CASSYLETGGYEQYF,TGTGCCAGCAGTTACTTAGAGACAGGGGGCTACGAGCAGTACTTC
TRBV19,TRBJ1-2,NA,NA,CASSIGQGETYGYTF,TGTGCCAGTAGTATAGGGCAGGGCGAAACCTATGGCTACACCTTC
TRBV19,TRBJ1-3,NA,NA,CASRIGQRERNTIYF,TGTGCCAGTAGGATCGGACAGAGAGAACGCAACACCATATATTTT
TRBV2,TRBJ2-7,NA,NA,CASSVSAKQYF,TGTGCCAGCAGTGTTTCCGCTAAGCAGTACTTC
TRBV7-9,TRBJ2-5,NA,NA,CASSFSQGQETQYF,TGTGCCAGCAGCTTCTCACAGGGTCAAGAGACCCAGTACTTC
TRBV28,TRBJ1-2,NA,TRBD1,CASRRSGTGLNYGYTF,TGTGCCAGCAGACGTTCCGGGACAGGGCTGAACTATGGCTACACCTTC
TRBV5-8,TRBJ2-7,once,NA,CASSQGHRVGEQYF,TGTGCCAGCAGCCAGGGACATCGGGTGGGAGAGCAGTACTTC
TRBV7-2,TRBJ1-1,NA,NA,CASSSRAGLTEAFF,TGTGCCAGCAGCTCCAGGGCAGGGTTGACTGAAGCTTTCTTT
TRBV2,TRBJ2-7,NA,NA,CASHGQTYEQYF,TGTGCCAGCCACGGACAGACCTACGAGCAGTACTTC